This TCR beta chain is from a study of blood T cell repertoires in COVID-19. Study as a whole: Some COVID-19 samples were acute and others convalescent; all came from the United States, Italy and Spain. The analysed material was cDNA or gDNA that came from T cells, B-cell-depleted T cells, or PBMCs.

CDR3 length: 14 amino acids. Germline V gives CDR1 SGHVS, CDR2 FNYEAQ. Trimming removed 5 bases at V and 0 bases at J, with 9 bases between. In the study's own analysis: Amplified reference gene primers provided the basis for estimating nucleated cell counts. Measured with immunoSEQ multiplex PCR; TCRdb has only the in-frame clones, and not every one. That table furnishes V, J and clone size, whereas the DNA furnished D and trimming. The sample yields approximately 52,000 clones, less than 95% seen once. The specimen sequenced was peripheral blood. This TCR derives from a man aged 45-65 years with acute or convalescent COVID-19. V usage is TRBV7-6 and J usage is TRBJ2-3, with D uncertain. The CDR3 sequence is CASSRLGSTDTQYF. The DNA for the CDR3 is TGTGCCAGCAGCCGCCTCGGGAGCACAGATACGCAGTATTTT.